The present T cell receptor (beta chain) was sequenced within a study of neurological immune-mediated disorders. Across the whole study: There were roughly 35 multiple sclerosis patients. Of these, roughly 30 had relapsing-remitting MS and 3 had secondary progressive MS.

The table lists this clonotype with many counts. The CDR3 runs to 13 residues. Germline CDR1 and CDR2: SGHRS and YFSETQ. The V gene end was trimmed by 6 bases and the J gene end by 1 base; junction bases not matched to a gene: 3. TCRdb passed the 5' RACE reads through MiXCR, listing each CDR3 protein once. The sample includes about 70,000 distinct CDR3 sequences, 4.5% to 5.5% seen only once; the top ten take 2.2%. The sample consisted of PBMCs. V gene TRBV5-1 combines with J gene TRBJ1-1; TRBD1 matches at 7 bases. This clonotype was sampled from a woman in her sixties or seventies with multiple sclerosis. CDR3 protein: CASIRGPNTEAFF. In DNA form, the CDR3 reads TGCGCCAGCATTAGGGGGCCGAACACTGAAGCTTTCTTT.